The rows below give T cell receptor beta chains drawn from one sample of a study of blood T cell repertoires in COVID-19. TCRdb keeps only in-frame clones here, not all; method: immunoSEQ multiplex PCR. The data hold approximately 670,000 clones, with 85% to 90% observed a single time. The sample comprised peripheral blood. The receptors come from a young woman with acute or convalescent COVID-19. The CDR3 runs from the conserved cysteine through the conserved F or W. D genes are given only for firm matches. Clone sizes are given selectively: once, few, many, or a class where the clone is expanded.

d_call: -
j_call: TRBJ1-2
v_call: TRBV7-2
clone_size: -
cdr3_nt: TGTGCCACCTCCCAGTATGGCTACACCTTC
cdr3_aa: CATSQYGYTF

d_call: -
j_call: TRBJ2-7
v_call: TRBV10-2
clone_size: -
cdr3_nt: TGCGCCAGCAGTGACCACGGGTCCTACGAGCAGTACTTC
cdr3_aa: CASSDHGSYEQYF

d_call: -
j_call: TRBJ2-7
v_call: TRBV4-1
clone_size: once
cdr3_nt: TGCGCCAGCAGCGCTCAATACGGGGGGCCCTCCTACGAGCAGTACTTC
cdr3_aa: CASSAQYGGPSYEQYF

d_call: TRBD1
j_call: TRBJ2-7
v_call: TRBV6-1
clone_size: -
cdr3_nt: TGTGCCAGCAGTGATTACGGGACAGGGACCTACGAGCAGTACTTC
cdr3_aa: CASSDYGTGTYEQYF

d_call: -
j_call: TRBJ1-2
v_call: TRBV12-3/TRBV12-4
clone_size: once
cdr3_nt: TGTGCCAGCAGTCTGACAAATGGCTACACCTTC
cdr3_aa: CASSLTNGYTF

d_call: -
j_call: TRBJ1-2
v_call: TRBV7-2
clone_size: -
cdr3_nt: TGTGCCAGCAGCAACAGGGCTAACTATGGCTACACCTTC
cdr3_aa: CASSNRANYGYTF

d_call: -
j_call: TRBJ1-1
v_call: TRBV7-9
clone_size: -
cdr3_nt: TGTGCCAGCAGCTTAAAGCAGGTGTCTGAAGCTTTCTTT
cdr3_aa: CASSLKQVSEAFF

d_call: TRBD1
j_call: TRBJ1-2
v_call: TRBV12-3/TRBV12-4
clone_size: -
cdr3_nt: TGTGCCAGCAGTAGGACAGGGGGCACTAGCTACACCTTC
cdr3_aa: CASSRTGGTSYTF

d_call: -
j_call: TRBJ1-2
v_call: TRBV9
clone_size: -
cdr3_nt: TGTGCCAGCAGCGTAGAAGCAGGGGCAGGGATTACTAACTATGGCTACACCTTC
cdr3_aa: CASSVEAGAGITNYGYTF

d_call: -
j_call: TRBJ2-2
v_call: TRBV6-6
clone_size: -
cdr3_nt: TGTGCCAGCAGTTATGGAGGGGCGTTAGAGGCCGGGGAGCTGTTTTTT
cdr3_aa: CASSYGGALEAGELFF

d_call: TRBD2
j_call: TRBJ2-1
v_call: TRBV5-6
clone_size: -
cdr3_nt: TGTGCCAGCAGCCCCCCGGGGGGGCGGGCCGGAGGGAATGAGCAGTTCTTC
cdr3_aa: CASSPPGGRAGGNEQFF

d_call: -
j_call: TRBJ1-2
v_call: TRBV4-1
clone_size: -
cdr3_nt: TGCGCCAGCAGCCAAGTGGACAAGGTGTGGTATGGCTACACCTTC
cdr3_aa: CASSQVDKVWYGYTF

d_call: -
j_call: TRBJ1-6
v_call: TRBV6-1
clone_size: -
cdr3_nt: TGTGCCAGCAGTGAAGCGCACCGGGGGGCCCTCCACTTT
cdr3_aa: CASSEAHRGALHF

d_call: -
j_call: TRBJ1-3
v_call: TRBV7-2
clone_size: few
cdr3_nt: TGTGCCAGCAGTTACGACAGGGGAAACACCATATATTTT
cdr3_aa: CASSYDRGNTIYF

d_call: -
j_call: TRBJ2-1
v_call: TRBV3-1/TRBV3-2
clone_size: -
cdr3_nt: TGTGCCAGCAGCCAAGTGTACAGGGTGAATGAGCAGTTCTTC
cdr3_aa: CASSQVYRVNEQFF

d_call: TRBD1
j_call: TRBJ1-2
v_call: TRBV9
clone_size: -
cdr3_nt: TGTGCCAGCAGCGTAGCGGGGACAGAAGCTAACTATGGCTACACCTTC
cdr3_aa: CASSVAGTEANYGYTF

d_call: -
j_call: TRBJ1-1
v_call: TRBV6-5
clone_size: many
cdr3_nt: TGTGCCAGCACACAGGGAAGGATGAACACTGAAGCTTTCTTT
cdr3_aa: CASTQGRMNTEAFF

d_call: TRBD1
j_call: TRBJ2-7
v_call: TRBV15
clone_size: -
cdr3_nt: TGTGCCACCAGCAGAGGGGGACAGGGGTTTTTCGAGCAGTACTTC
cdr3_aa: CATSRGGQGFFEQYF

d_call: -
j_call: TRBJ2-1
v_call: TRBV10-2
clone_size: -
cdr3_nt: TGCGCCAGCAGGAGGGGGGGCGGGCTTGGTGATGAGCAGTTCTTC
cdr3_aa: CASRRGGGLGDEQFF

d_call: -
j_call: TRBJ1-5
v_call: TRBV27
clone_size: few
cdr3_nt: TGTGCCAGCAGTTCTCAGCGGTTTCAGCCCCAGCATTTT
cdr3_aa: CASSSQRFQPQHF

d_call: TRBD2
j_call: TRBJ2-3
v_call: TRBV5-1
clone_size: -
cdr3_nt: TGCGCCAGCAGTCCGGGGGGGCTCCTCAGCACAGATACGCAGTATTTT
cdr3_aa: CASSPGGLLSTDTQYF

d_call: TRBD1
j_call: TRBJ1-3
v_call: TRBV18
clone_size: -
cdr3_nt: TGTGCCAGCTCGGGACAGGACGGAAACACCATATATTTT
cdr3_aa: CASSGQDGNTIYF

d_call: -
j_call: TRBJ1-2
v_call: TRBV5-1
clone_size: -
cdr3_nt: TGCGCCAGCAGCTTGGAGGGGGATTCATGGGATGGCTACACCTTC
cdr3_aa: CASSLEGDSWDGYTF

d_call: -
j_call: TRBJ1-2
v_call: TRBV13
clone_size: -
cdr3_nt: TGTGCCAGCAGCTTAGGCCTTGAGGGAAGACGATTC
cdr3_aa: CASSLGLEGRRF

d_call: -
j_call: TRBJ1-2
v_call: TRBV7-9
clone_size: -
cdr3_nt: TGTGCCAGCAGTTCCGAGAACTATGGCTACACCTTC
cdr3_aa: CASSSENYGYTF

d_call: TRBD1
j_call: TRBJ1-2
v_call: TRBV7-9
clone_size: -
cdr3_nt: TGTGCCAGCAGCTCGTACAGGGGGCCGCATGGCTACACCTTC
cdr3_aa: CASSSYRGPHGYTF

d_call: TRBD1
j_call: TRBJ2-1
v_call: TRBV13
clone_size: -
cdr3_nt: TGTGCCAGCAGCTTAGCACAGGGGTTCGCCAATGAGCAGTTCTTC
cdr3_aa: CASSLAQGFANEQFF

d_call: TRBD1
j_call: TRBJ2-2
v_call: TRBV5-6
clone_size: -
cdr3_nt: TGTGCCAGCCTTCGCGGCAGGGGGCGGTTGACCGGGGAGCTGTTTTTT
cdr3_aa: CASLRGRGRLTGELFF

d_call: -
j_call: TRBJ2-7
v_call: TRBV7-9
clone_size: once
cdr3_nt: TGTGCCAGCAGCCCGAACACAGGGTTTGGGGAGCAGTACTTC
cdr3_aa: CASSPNTGFGEQYF

d_call: TRBD1
j_call: TRBJ1-2
v_call: TRBV30
clone_size: -
cdr3_nt: TGTGCCTGGAGTGGGTCCACAGGGGGGATTTACTATGGCTACACCTTC
cdr3_aa: CAWSGSTGGIYYGYTF

d_call: -
j_call: TRBJ1-5
v_call: TRBV23-1
clone_size: -
cdr3_nt: TGCGCCAGCAGTCACAATCCCTATAGCAATCAGCCCCAGCATTTT
cdr3_aa: CASSHNPYSNQPQHF

d_call: -
j_call: TRBJ2-3
v_call: TRBV6-5
clone_size: once
cdr3_nt: TGTGCCAGCAGTTACGCACAATGGACAGATACGCAGTATTTT
cdr3_aa: CASSYAQWTDTQYF